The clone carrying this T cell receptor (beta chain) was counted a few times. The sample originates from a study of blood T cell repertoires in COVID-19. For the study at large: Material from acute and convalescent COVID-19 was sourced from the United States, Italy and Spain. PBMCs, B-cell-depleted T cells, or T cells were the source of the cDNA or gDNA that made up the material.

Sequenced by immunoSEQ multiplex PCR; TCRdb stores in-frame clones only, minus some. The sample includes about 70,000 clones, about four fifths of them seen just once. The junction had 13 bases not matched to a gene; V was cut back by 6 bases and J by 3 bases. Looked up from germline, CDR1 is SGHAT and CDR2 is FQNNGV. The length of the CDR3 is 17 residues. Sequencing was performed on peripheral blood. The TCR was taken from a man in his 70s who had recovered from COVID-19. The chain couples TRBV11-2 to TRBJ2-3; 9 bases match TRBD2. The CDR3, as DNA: TGTGCCAGCAGTCTAGGGGGTGCGGGAGGGCCAACAGATACGCAGTATTTT. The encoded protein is CASSLGGAGGPTDTQYF. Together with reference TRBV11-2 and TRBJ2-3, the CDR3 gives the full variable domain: EAGVAQSPRYKIIEKRQSVAFWCNPISGHATLYWYQQILGQGPKLLIQFQNNGVVDDSQLPKDRFSAERLKGVDSTLKIQPAKLEDSAVYLCASSLGGAGGPTDTQYFGPGTRLTVL.